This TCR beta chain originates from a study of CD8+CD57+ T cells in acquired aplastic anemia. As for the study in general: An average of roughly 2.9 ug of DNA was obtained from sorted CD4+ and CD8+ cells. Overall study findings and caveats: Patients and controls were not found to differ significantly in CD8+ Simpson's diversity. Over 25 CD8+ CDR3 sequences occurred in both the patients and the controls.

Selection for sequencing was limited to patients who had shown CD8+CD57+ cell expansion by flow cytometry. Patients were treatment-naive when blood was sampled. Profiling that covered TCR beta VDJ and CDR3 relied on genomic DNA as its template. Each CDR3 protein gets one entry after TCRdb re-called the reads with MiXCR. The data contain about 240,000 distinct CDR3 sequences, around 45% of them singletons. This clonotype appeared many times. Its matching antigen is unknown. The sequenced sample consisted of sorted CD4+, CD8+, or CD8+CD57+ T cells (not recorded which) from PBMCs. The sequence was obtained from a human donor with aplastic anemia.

This chain's CDR3 is CASSLFPSSGTDTQYF. CDR3 in DNA: TGTGCCAGCAGCTTATTTCCGTCGTCCGGCACAGATACGCAGTATTTT. The chain is built from TRBV7-3 and TRBJ2-3; D not resolved. The germline V gene encodes CDR1 SGHTA and CDR2 FQGTGA. This CDR3 is 16 amino acids long. V was pared by 2 bases and J by 1 base, with 13 bases between.